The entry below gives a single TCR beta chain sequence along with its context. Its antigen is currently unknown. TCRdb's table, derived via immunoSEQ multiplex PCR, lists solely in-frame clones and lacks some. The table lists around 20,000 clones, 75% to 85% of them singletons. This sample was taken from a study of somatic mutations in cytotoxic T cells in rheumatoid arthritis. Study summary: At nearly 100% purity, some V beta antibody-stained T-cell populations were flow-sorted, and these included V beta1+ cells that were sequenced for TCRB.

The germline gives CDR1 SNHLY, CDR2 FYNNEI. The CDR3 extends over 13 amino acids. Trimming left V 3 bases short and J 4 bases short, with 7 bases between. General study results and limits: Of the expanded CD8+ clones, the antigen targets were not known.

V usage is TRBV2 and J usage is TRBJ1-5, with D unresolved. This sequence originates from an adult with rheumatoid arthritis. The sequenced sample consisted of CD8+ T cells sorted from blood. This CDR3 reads CASSEYGNQPQHF. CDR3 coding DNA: TGTGCCAGCAGTGAGTATGGGAATCAGCCCCAGCATTTT. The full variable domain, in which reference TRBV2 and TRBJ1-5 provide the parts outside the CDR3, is EPEVTQTPSHQVTQMGQEVILRCVPISNHLYFYWYRQILGQKVEFLVSFYNNEISEKSEIFDDQFSVERPDGSNFTLKIRSTKLEDSAMYFCASSEYGNQPQHFGDGTRLSIL.